This T cell receptor beta chain is drawn from a study of cytomegalovirus exposure and HLA in healthy donors. 13 Jbeta primers and 60 Vbeta primers were used for the PCR. Using immunoSEQ multiplex PCR, the repertoire was profiled, and TCRdb retains in-frame clones only, with some absent. The table shows around 200,000 clones, with 79% occurring only once. CDR1 LNHDA and CDR2 SQIVND come from the germline V gene (reference sequence). This CDR3 region has 15 residues. With 3 bases removed from V and 5 bases from J, the gap between germline ends came to 14 bases. Regarding this clone: Its antigen is not identified.

Study results and limitations: Links to common viral pathogens appeared, in a later analysis, for several of the most significant clusters. TCR beta chains associated with HLA were, in a later analysis, more clonally expanded than equally common others.

V gene TRBV19 combines with J gene TRBJ2-1; tentatively, D is TRBD2 (7 bases). The clonotype originates from a woman aged 25 to 45 in good health and CMV-seropositive. Sample: PBMCs. The CDR3 is CASSIWRGPDNEQFF. CDR3 sequence (DNA): TGTGCCAGTAGTATTTGGCGGGGGCCAGACAATGAGCAGTTCTTC.